What follows describes a single T cell receptor beta chain. The data were taken from a study of shared clonotypes between healthy human individuals. Naive CD8 populations comprised CD45RO-negative cells positively selected for CCR7, excluding terminally differentiated effector memory CD45RA+ cells. None of the donors, who were healthy HIV-negative adults, had recently had acute infections or vaccinations. The donors, all of them Caucasian adults, lived in Nashville, Tennessee. The length of the CDR3 is 14 residues. Per germline, CDR1 LGHNA and CDR2 YSLEER. Original data processing: Sequence data from immunoSEQ were junction-only and lacked quality scores; consequently, filtering differed. Measured with immunoSEQ multiplex PCR; TCRdb has only the in-frame clones, and not every one. The V and J calls and clone size come from that table; D and trimming were worked out from the DNA. This sample yields more than 2 million clones, of which 93% are seen a single time; around 1.7% belongs to the top ten.

The TCR comes from a man aged 18 to 30 in good health. Some clones in this sample may be carry-over from other donors' samples. The sample consisted of naive CD8+ T cells from PBMCs. The chain links TRBV4-3 to TRBJ2-5; D is perhaps TRBD1 (6 bases). Near its end, the DNA agrees better with TRBJ2-7, so the J call may be wrong. Here the CDR3 reads CASSPGTNAYEQYF. In nucleotides, the CDR3 is TGCGCCAGCAGCCCCGGGACAAATGCCTACGAGCAGTACTTC.